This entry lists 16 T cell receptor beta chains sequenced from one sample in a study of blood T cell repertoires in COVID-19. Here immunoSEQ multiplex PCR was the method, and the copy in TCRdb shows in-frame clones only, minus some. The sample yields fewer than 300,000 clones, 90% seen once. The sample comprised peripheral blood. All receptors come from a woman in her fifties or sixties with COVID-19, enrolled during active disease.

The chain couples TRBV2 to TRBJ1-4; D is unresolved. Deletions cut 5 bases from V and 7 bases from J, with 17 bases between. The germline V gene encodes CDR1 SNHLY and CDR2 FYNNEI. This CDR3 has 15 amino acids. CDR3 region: CASSRETLRGEKLFF. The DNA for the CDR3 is TGTGCCAGCAGTAGGGAGACACTTCGGGGTGAAAAACTGTTTTTT.

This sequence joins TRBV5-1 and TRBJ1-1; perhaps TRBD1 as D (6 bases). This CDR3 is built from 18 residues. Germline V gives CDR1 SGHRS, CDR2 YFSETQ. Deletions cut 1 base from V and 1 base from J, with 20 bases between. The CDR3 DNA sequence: TGCGCCAGCAGCTTGTCGGCCGGGACACTGAGGCCGAACACTGAAGCTTTCTTT. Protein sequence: CASSLSAGTLRPNTEAFF.

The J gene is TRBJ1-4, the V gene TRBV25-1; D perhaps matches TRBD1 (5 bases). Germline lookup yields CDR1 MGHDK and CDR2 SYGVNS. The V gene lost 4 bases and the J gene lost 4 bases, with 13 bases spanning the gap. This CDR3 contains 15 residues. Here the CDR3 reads CASSGQLTLNEKLFF. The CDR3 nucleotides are TGTGCCAGCAGTGGACAGTTGACTCTTAATGAAAAACTGTTTTTT.

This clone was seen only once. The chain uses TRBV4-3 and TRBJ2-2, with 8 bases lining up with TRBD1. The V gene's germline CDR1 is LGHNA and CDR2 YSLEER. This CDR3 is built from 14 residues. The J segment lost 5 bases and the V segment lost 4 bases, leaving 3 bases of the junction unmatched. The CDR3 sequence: CASSPDRATGELFF. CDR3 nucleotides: TGCGCCAGCAGCCCGGACAGGGCGACCGGGGAGCTGTTTTTT.

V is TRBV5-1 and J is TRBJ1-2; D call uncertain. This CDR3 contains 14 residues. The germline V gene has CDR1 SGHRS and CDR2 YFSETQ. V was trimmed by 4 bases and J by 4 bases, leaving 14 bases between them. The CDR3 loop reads CASSPQQDTYGYTF. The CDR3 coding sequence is TGCGCCAGCAGCCCTCAGCAAGACACCTATGGCTACACCTTC.

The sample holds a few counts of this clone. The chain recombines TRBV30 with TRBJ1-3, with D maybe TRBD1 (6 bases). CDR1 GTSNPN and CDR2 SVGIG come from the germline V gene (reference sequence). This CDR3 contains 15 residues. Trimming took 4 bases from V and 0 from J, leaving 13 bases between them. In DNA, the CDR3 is TGTGCCTGGAAGGACAGTCCGTTCTCTGGAAACACCATATATTTT. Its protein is CAWKDSPFSGNTIYF.

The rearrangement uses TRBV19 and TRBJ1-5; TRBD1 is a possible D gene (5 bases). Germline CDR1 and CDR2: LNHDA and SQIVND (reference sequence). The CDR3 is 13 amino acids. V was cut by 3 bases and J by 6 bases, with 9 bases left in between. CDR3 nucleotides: TGTGCCAGTAGTATTCGCGGGGGTCAGCCCCAGCATTTT. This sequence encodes CASSIRGGQPQHF.

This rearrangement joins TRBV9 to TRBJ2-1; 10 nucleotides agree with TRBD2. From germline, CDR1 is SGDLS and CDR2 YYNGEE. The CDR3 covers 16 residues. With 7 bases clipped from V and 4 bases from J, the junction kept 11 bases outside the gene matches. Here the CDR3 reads CASGASGSLYYNEQFF. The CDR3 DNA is TGTGCCAGCGGTGCTAGCGGGAGTCTCTATTACAATGAGCAGTTCTTC.

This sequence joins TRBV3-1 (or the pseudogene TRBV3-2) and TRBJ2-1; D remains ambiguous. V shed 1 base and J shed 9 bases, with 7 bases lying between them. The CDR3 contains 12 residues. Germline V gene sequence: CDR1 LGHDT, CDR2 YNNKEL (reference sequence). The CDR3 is CASSQVRGEQFF. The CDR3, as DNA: TGTGCCAGCAGCCAAGTTCGAGGTGAGCAGTTCTTC.

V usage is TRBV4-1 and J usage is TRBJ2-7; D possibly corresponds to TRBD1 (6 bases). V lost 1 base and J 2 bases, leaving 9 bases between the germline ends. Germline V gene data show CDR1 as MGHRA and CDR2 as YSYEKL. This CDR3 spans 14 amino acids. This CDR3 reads CASSQGQGTYEQYF. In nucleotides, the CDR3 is TGCGCCAGCAGCCAAGGTCAGGGGACCTACGAGCAGTACTTC.

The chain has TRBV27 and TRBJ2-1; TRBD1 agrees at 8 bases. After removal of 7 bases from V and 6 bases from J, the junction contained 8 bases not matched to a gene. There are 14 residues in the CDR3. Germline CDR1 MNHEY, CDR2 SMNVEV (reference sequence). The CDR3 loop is CASKFGTGPNEQFF. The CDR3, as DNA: TGTGCCAGCAAGTTCGGGACAGGCCCCAATGAGCAGTTCTTC.

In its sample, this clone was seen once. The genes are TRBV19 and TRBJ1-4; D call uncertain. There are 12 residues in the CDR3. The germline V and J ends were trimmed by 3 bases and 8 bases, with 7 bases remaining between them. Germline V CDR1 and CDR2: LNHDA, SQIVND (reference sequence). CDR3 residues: CASSIVGEKLFF. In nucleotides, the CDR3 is TGTGCCAGTAGTATTGTCGGGGAAAAACTGTTTTTT.

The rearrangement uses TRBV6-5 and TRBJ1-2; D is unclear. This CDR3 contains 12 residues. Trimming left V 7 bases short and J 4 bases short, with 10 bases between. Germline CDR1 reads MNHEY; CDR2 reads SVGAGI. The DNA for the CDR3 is TGTGCCAGCAAGTCGGGATCCTATGGCTACACCTTC. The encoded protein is CASKSGSYGYTF.

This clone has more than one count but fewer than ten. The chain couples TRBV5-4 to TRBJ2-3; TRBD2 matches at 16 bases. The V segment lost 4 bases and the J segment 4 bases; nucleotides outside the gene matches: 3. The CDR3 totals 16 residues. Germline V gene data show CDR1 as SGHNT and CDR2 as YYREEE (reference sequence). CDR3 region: CASSEGLAGGADTQYF. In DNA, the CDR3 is TGTGCCAGCAGCGAGGGACTAGCGGGAGGGGCAGATACGCAGTATTTT.

The CDR3 coding sequence is TGTGCCAGCAGCCAAGGGGGAGCCAAAAACATTCAGTACTTC. Translated: CASSQGGAKNIQYF. The genes are TRBV6-5 and TRBJ2-4; TRBD1 is a possible D gene (6 bases). Germline V gene lookup returns CDR1 MNHEY and CDR2 SVGAGI. Deletions cut 6 bases from V and 0 bases from J, with 9 bases between. The CDR3 spans 14 residues.

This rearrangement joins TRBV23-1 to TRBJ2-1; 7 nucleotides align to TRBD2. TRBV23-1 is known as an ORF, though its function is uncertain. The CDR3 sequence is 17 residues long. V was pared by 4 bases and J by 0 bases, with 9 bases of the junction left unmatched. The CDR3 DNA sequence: TGCGCCAGCAGTCCGTTACGGGGGGTCCCCTCCTACAATGAGCAGTTCTTC. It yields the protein CASSPLRGVPSYNEQFF.